This T cell receptor beta chain emerged from a study of response to subunit inactivated influenza vaccine. Whole-study findings and limits: A suggestion made by the authors is that each seasonal influenza vaccination recruits few new T cells.

TCRdb reprocessed the RT-PCR reads with MiXCR, giving one entry per CDR3 protein. The sample yields around 500,000 distinct CDR3 sequences, approximately 11% seen once. Deletions cut 5 bases from V and 0 bases from J, with 8 bases between. CDR1 is SGHTA, CDR2 FQGNSA, per germline. CDR3 size: 13 residues. Concerning this clonotype: Its antigen is undetermined.

The clonotype was recovered from a man between 50 and 59 years old who received an inactivated influenza vaccine. This sample comprised PBMCs from blood, obtained 45 days after vaccination. The genes are TRBV7-2 and TRBJ2-7; D might be TRBD2 (5 bases). In nucleotides, the CDR3 is TGTGCCAGCAGCGCGGACTTCTCCTACGAGCAGTACTTC. Its protein is CASSADFSYEQYF.